The 9 T cell receptor beta chains listed next were all sequenced from one sample in a study of beta chain features in type 1 diabetes. General observations from the study: TCRB CDR3 length was moderately but significantly reduced in all four CD4+ subsets of Type 1 diabetes patients.

Reverse transcription of all isolated RNA meant that expressed TCRB transcripts were sequenced. Assay: immunoSEQ multiplex PCR; the TCRdb copy retains only in-frame clones and omits some. The sample has over 600,000 clones; under 15% are singletons. Their recognized antigens are unknown. Sequencing was performed on naive CD4+ T cells from blood. Receptors were obtained from a man in his thirties or forties with type 1 diabetes.

There are a few counts of this clone. This same CDR3 is encoded by further DNA sequences in the sample. In DNA, the CDR3 is TGTGCCAGCAGTTACTCTGGACAGGGGTATGGCTACACCTTC. Protein: CASSYSGQGYGYTF. This chain uses TRBV6-5 with TRBJ1-2; 9 nucleotides align to TRBD1. V lost 0 bases to trimming and J lost 5 bases; unmatched junction nucleotides: 1. CDR1 is MNHEY and CDR2 is SVGAGI in the germline V gene. The CDR3 runs 14 residues.

In this sample, this clone turned up a few times. J is TRBJ2-1 and V is TRBV4-2; unclear D gene. CDR3 length: 14 amino acids. Germline-derived CDR1 and CDR2 are LGHNA and YNFKEQ. The ends were cut back, 1 base at V and 10 bases at J, with 14 bases in the middle. CDR3 coding DNA: TGTGCCAGCAGCCAAGGAGTCCTCGTCGGGGAGCAGTTCTTC. Protein sequence: CASSQGVLVGEQFF.

This clone was counted between two and nine times. This chain uses TRBV2 with TRBJ1-2; 7 nucleotides align to TRBD1. The V gene end was trimmed by 8 bases and the J gene end by 4 bases; junction bases not matched to a gene: 10. CDR1 is SNHLY, CDR2 FYNNEI, per germline. This CDR3 comprises 14 residues. For the CDR3, the DNA is TGTGCCAGCTTGGAGATGACAGGGTTCTATGGCTACACCTTC. Translated, it gives CASLEMTGFYGYTF.

This clone has a handful of counts. The chain has TRBV6-5 and TRBJ2-7; the D is unclear. V lost 1 base and J lost 3, with 10 bases in between. CDR1 and CDR2 from the germline V gene are MNHEY and SVGAGI. The CDR3 has 14 amino acids. The CDR3: CASSYLRRDYEQYF. CDR3 in DNA: TGTGCCAGCAGTTACTTGAGACGCGACTACGAGCAGTACTTC.

CDR3 protein: CASSTSGGTDTQYF. The CDR3 DNA follows: TGCGCCAGCAGTACTAGCGGGGGCACAGATACGCAGTATTTT. The genes are TRBV10-2 and TRBJ2-3, with TRBD2 matching over 10 bases. The CDR3 covers 14 residues. The germline gives CDR1 WSHSY, CDR2 SAAADI. The ends lost 5 bases at V and 1 base at J; junction bases unmatched: 0.

The J gene is TRBJ1-6, the V gene TRBV11-2; D uncertain. Trimming removed 5 bases from V and 11 bases from J, with 16 bases in between. This CDR3 has 14 residues. Per the germline V gene, CDR1 is SGHAT and CDR2 is FQNNGV. The CDR3, as DNA: TGTGCCAGCAGCCCCGCCATGGCGGTCACACCCCTCCACTTT. Its translation: CASSPAMAVTPLHF. The full variable domain, with the rest looked up from reference TRBV11-2 and TRBJ1-6, is EAGVAQSPRYKIIEKRQSVAFWCNPISGHATLYWYQQILGQGPKLLIQFQNNGVVDDSQLPKDRFSAERLKGVDSTLKIQPAKLEDSAVYLCASSPAMAVTPLHFGNGTRLTVT.

V usage is TRBV5-4 and J usage is TRBJ1-1; D unclear. Between the trimmed V and J ends, which lost 0 bases and 0 bases, there was a span of 6 bases. Germline loops: CDR1 SGHNT, CDR2 YYREEE (reference sequence). The CDR3 consists of 14 residues. DNA for the CDR3: TGTGCCAGCAGCTTGGTGGGCATGAACACTGAAGCTTTCTTT. Residues: CASSLVGMNTEAFF.

The rearrangement joins TRBV30 to TRBJ2-3, with TRBD2 matching over 10 bases. CDR3 size: 16 residues. Germline trimming cut 0 bases from V and 5 bases from J; bases unmatched to any gene: 8. Germline-derived CDR1 and CDR2 are GTSNPN and SVGIG (reference sequence). The CDR3 sequence: CAWSVLQRGGGDTQYF. In nucleotides, the CDR3 is TGTGCCTGGAGTGTACTACAGCGGGGGGGCGGAGATACGCAGTATTTT. The whole variable domain, filled in from reference TRBV30 and TRBJ2-3, reads SQTIHQWPATLVQPVGSPLSLECTVEGTSNPNLYWYRQAAGRGLQLLFYSVGIGQISSEVPQNLSASRPQDRQFILSSKKLLLSDSGFYLCAWSVLQRGGGDTQYFGPGTRLTVL.

The CDR3 is CASSQEGRDTGELFF. In DNA, the CDR3 is TGTGCCAGCAGCCAAGAAGGCCGGGACACCGGGGAGCTGTTTTTT. The V and J genes are TRBV4-2 and TRBJ2-2, with D hard to call. The germline CDR1 and CDR2 sequences are LGHNA and YNFKEQ. V lost 0 bases and J 3 bases, leaving 8 bases between the germline ends. The CDR3 contains 15 residues.